The 18 T cell receptor beta chains listed next were all sequenced from one sample in a study of blood T cell repertoires in COVID-19. Using immunoSEQ multiplex PCR, the repertoire was profiled, and TCRdb retains in-frame clones only, with some absent. The sample holds around 230,000 clones; approximately 82% are singletons and the top ten take 2.5% to 3%. Specimen: peripheral blood. These receptor sequences come from a woman aged 70-85 years with active or convalescent COVID-19.

This chain links TRBV3-1 (or the pseudogene TRBV3-2) with TRBJ2-6; D remains ambiguous. The germline V gene encodes CDR1 LGHDT and CDR2 YNNKEL (reference sequence). Trimming stripped 1 base from V and 2 bases from J, with 9 bases between. This CDR3 is built from 16 residues. CDR3: CASSQAVGTGANVLTF. CDR3 coding DNA: TGTGCCAGCAGCCAAGCTGTGGGCACTGGGGCCAACGTCCTGACTTTC.

This clone has more than one count but fewer than ten. V is TRBV7-9 and J is TRBJ1-4, with a possible D match to TRBD1 (5 bases). The V gene lost 5 bases and the J gene lost 4 bases, with 17 bases spanning the gap. CDR3 length equals 16 residues. Germline CDR1 and CDR2: SEHNR and FQNEAQ (reference sequence). The CDR3: CASSPGDVALNEKLFF. For the CDR3, the DNA is TGTGCCAGCAGCCCGGGGGACGTCGCCCTTAATGAAAAACTGTTTTTT.

V usage is TRBV5-1 and J usage is TRBJ1-2, with 7 bases lining up with TRBD1. The ends lost 4 bases at V and 6 bases at J; junction bases unmatched: 3. CDR1 and CDR2 from the germline V gene are SGHRS and YFSETQ. CDR3 size: 12 residues. The CDR3, as DNA: TGCGCCAGCAGCCCTGACAGGGATGGCTACACCTTC. Its protein product is CASSPDRDGYTF.

The V gene is TRBV19, the J gene TRBJ2-2; 8 bases map to TRBD2. Per germline, CDR1 LNHDA and CDR2 SQIVND (reference sequence). V lost 7 bases, J lost 4 bases, and 14 bases stayed unmatched. The CDR3 has 17 amino acids. The CDR3 loop is CASIPDPTSGFTGELFF. The CDR3, as DNA: TGTGCCAGTATCCCCGACCCCACTAGCGGATTCACCGGGGAGCTGTTTTTT. The entire variable domain, with the rest obtained from reference TRBV19 and TRBJ2-2, is as follows: DGGITQSPKYLFRKEGQNVTLSCEQNLNHDAMYWYRQDPGQGLRLIYYSQIVNDFQKGDIAEGYSVSREKKESFPLTVTSAQKNPTAFYLCASIPDPTSGFTGELFFGEGSRLTVL.

V usage is TRBV5-1 and J usage is TRBJ1-2; TRBD1 aligns across 7 bases. The germline gives CDR1 SGHRS, CDR2 YFSETQ. V shed 4 bases and J 4 bases; nucleotides not matched to a gene: 7. The CDR3 extends over 14 amino acids. As DNA, the CDR3 is TGCGCCAGCAGCACCGCACAGGGGACCTATGGCTACACCTTC. Protein product: CASSTAQGTYGYTF.

V is TRBV5-5 and J is TRBJ1-1; D is unclear. The CDR3 is made up of 14 amino acids. V was trimmed by 1 base and J by 4 bases, leaving 11 bases between them. Germline V lookup: CDR1 SGHKS, CDR2 YYEKEE (reference sequence). CDR3 sequence reads: CASSLHGEGTEAFF. The CDR3 region has the DNA TGTGCCAGCAGCTTGCACGGGGAGGGCACTGAAGCTTTCTTT.

The genes are TRBV1 and TRBJ2-5; no DNA check was done on the table's D call, TRBD2. TRBV1 is listed as a pseudogene. The CDR3 runs to 18 residues. The CDR3 loop is CTSSQRGTSGGAGETQYF. The CDR3 nucleotides are TGCACCAGCAGCCAACGCGGGACTAGCGGGGGGGCCGGGGAGACCCAGTACTTC.

This chain connects TRBV28 to TRBJ2-7; D ambiguous. The CDR3 spans 14 residues. Trimming took 2 bases from V and 7 from J, leaving 15 bases between them. CDR1 is MDHEN, CDR2 SYDVKM, per germline. CDR3 in amino acids: CASSLVQPGGEQYF. The DNA for the CDR3 is TGTGCCAGCAGTTTAGTTCAGCCAGGTGGAGAGCAGTACTTC.

The chain couples TRBV5-5 to TRBJ1-4; 7 positions match TRBD1. The CDR3 is made up of 13 amino acids. Per germline, CDR1 SGHKS and CDR2 YYEKEE (reference sequence). V shed 5 bases and J 7 bases; nucleotides not matched to a gene: 5. Written as DNA, the CDR3 is TGTGCCAGCAGTTCCGGGACAGCTGAAAAACTGTTTTTT. It encodes CASSSGTAEKLFF.

CDR3 sequence reads: CASSLVGAPVKLFF. CDR3 coding DNA: TGCGCCAGCAGTCTCGTAGGGGCCCCGGTAAAACTGTTTTTT. The chain uses TRBV4-1 and TRBJ1-4; a weak D match, TRBD1 (5 bases). The V end lost 6 bases, the J end lost 10 bases, and 18 bases lay between the germline ends. Germline values: CDR1 MGHRA, CDR2 YSYEKL. The CDR3 is 14 residues long.

In DNA, the CDR3 is TGTGCCAGCAGTTCGAGCGCAGATACGCAGTATTTT. It encodes CASSSSADTQYF. The chain joins TRBV6-5 to TRBJ2-3; D remains unclear. In germline, CDR1 is MNHEY, CDR2 SVGAGI. The CDR3 sequence is 12 residues long. Between the trimmed V and J ends, which lost 4 bases and 4 bases, there was a span of 6 bases.

This sequence joins TRBV6-5 and TRBJ2-7; 11 nucleotides line up with TRBD1. This CDR3 is built from 15 residues. After removal of 2 bases from V and 5 bases from J, the junction contained 5 bases not matched to a gene. Germline V gene data show CDR1 as MNHEY and CDR2 as SVGAGI. CDR3: CASSYGGQGAHEQYF. The CDR3 DNA follows: TGTGCCAGCAGTTACGGCGGACAGGGGGCCCACGAGCAGTACTTC.

For the CDR3, the DNA is TGTGCCAGCAGCTTGGGGACAGCCCAAGAGACCCAGTACTTC. This encodes CASSLGTAQETQYF. The rearrangement uses TRBV5-5 and TRBJ2-5; D perhaps matches TRBD1 (6 bases). This CDR3 is 14 amino acids long. Germline CDR1 reads SGHKS; CDR2 reads YYEKEE (reference sequence). Trimming pared 0 bases from V and 1 base from J, leaving 7 bases between.

The chain uses TRBV5-1 and TRBJ2-2, with 9 bases lining up with TRBD2. Looked up from germline, CDR1 is SGHRS and CDR2 is YFSETQ. The V and J ends lost 2 bases and 6 bases, in that order; junction bases with no gene match: 2. This CDR3 has 14 amino acids. CDR3 DNA: TGCGCCAGCAGCTTACGGACTAGCGCCGGGGAGCTGTTTTTT. This codes for CASSLRTSAGELFF.

This clone was recorded a few times. V gene TRBV10-2 combines with J gene TRBJ2-1; 9 bases are shared with TRBD2. Germline V gene lookup returns CDR1 WSHSY and CDR2 SAAADI. Trimming took 7 bases from V and 5 from J; bases not matched to a gene: 18. The CDR3 is 18 amino acids. The DNA for the CDR3 is TGCGCCAGCACCCCCGCCGGACTAGCGCTTCCTCGTAACAATGAGCAGTTCTTC. This encodes CASTPAGLALPRNNEQFF.

V is TRBV5-1 and J is TRBJ2-5; no reliable D call. The CDR3 length is 13 residues. V lost 0 bases to trimming and J lost 2 bases, with 5 bases between them. Germline V gene lookup returns CDR1 SGHRS and CDR2 YFSETQ. In DNA, the CDR3 is TGCGCCAGCAGCTTGGTGCTACAAGAGACCCAGTACTTC. It yields the protein CASSLVLQETQYF. Full variable domain (missing parts from reference TRBV5-1 and TRBJ2-5): KAGVTQTPRYLIKTRGQQVTLSCSPISGHRSVSWYQQTPGQGLQFLFEYFSETQRNKGNFPGRFSGRQFSNSRSEMNVSTLELGDSALYLCASSLVLQETQYFGPGTRLLVL.

This clone was observed once. The genes are TRBV9 and TRBJ2-2; 7 nucleotides match TRBD2. CDR1 SGDLS and CDR2 YYNGEE come from the germline V gene. With V trimmed by 1 base and J by 5 bases, 5 bases remained unmatched. The CDR3 has 15 residues. CDR3 bases: TGTGCCAGCAGCGTACTAGCGGAAGGGACCGGGGAGCTGTTTTTT. Translation gives CASSVLAEGTGELFF.

The chain joins TRBV5-6 to TRBJ2-5, with D unresolved. Germline V gene lookup returns CDR1 SGHDT and CDR2 YYEEEE. The V end lost 2 bases, the J end lost 1 base, and 9 bases lay between the germline ends. The CDR3 consists of 14 residues. In nucleotides, the CDR3 is TGTGCCAGCAGCTTTACTTCTACCCAAGAGACCCAGTACTTC. This codes for CASSFTSTQETQYF.